This T cell receptor (beta chain) was captured in a study of response to subunit inactivated influenza vaccine. As for this clonotype: Its matching antigen is unknown.

Germline assignment: CDR1 SEHNR and CDR2 FQNEAQ (reference sequence). Trimming shortened V by 6 bases and J by 3 bases, and 9 bases separated the two germline ends. The CDR3 extends over 13 amino acids. Study conclusions and caveats: Authors suggested each seasonal flu vaccination may recruit only limited numbers of new T cells.

TCRdb reprocessed the RT-PCR reads with MiXCR, giving one entry per CDR3 protein. The repertoire holds around 760,000 distinct CDR3 sequences, with 14% as singletons. The V gene is TRBV7-9, the J gene TRBJ1-5; perhaps TRBD1 as D (6 bases). Here the sequenced sample was PBMCs from blood, taken roughly 15 days before vaccination. The TCR was taken from a man aged 45-60 years who received an inactivated influenza vaccine. The CDR3 reads CASRGGPNQPQHF. The CDR3 DNA reads as TGTGCCAGCAGGGGGGGGCCCAATCAGCCCCAGCATTTT.